The TCR beta chain under discussion was sequenced for a study of cytomegalovirus exposure and HLA in healthy donors. Whole-study findings and limits: The authors enumerated under 200 TCR beta chains as linked to cytomegalovirus.

As concerns this clone: Its specificity is unknown.

The CDR3 length is 14 residues. The V and J ends lost 3 bases and 1 base respectively, with 10 bases between them. Germline CDR1 is LNHDA and CDR2 is SQIVND (reference sequence). Sequenced by immunoSEQ multiplex PCR; TCRdb stores in-frame clones only, minus some. The sample includes roughly 180,000 clones, 86% of them seen just once. The sample consisted of PBMCs. This receptor was identified in a man under 40 in good health and CMV-seropositive. The chain couples TRBV19 to TRBJ2-7, with no clear D. CDR3 sequence: CASSMSQVSYEQYF. In DNA, the CDR3 is TGTGCCAGTAGTATGAGCCAGGTTTCCTACGAGCAGTACTTC.